This entry describes one T cell receptor (beta chain). Its antigen is not identified. This could be a read error, since a much larger clone is one nucleotide away. This sample was included in a study of read filtering for tumor transcriptome and immune sequencing. Trimming cost V 5 bases and J 7 bases, with 6 bases left between them. The CDR3 runs to 11 residues. Germline CDR1 and CDR2: MNHEY and SMNVEV (reference sequence). The library was built from roughly 400 ng RNA with molecular barcoded adaptors for alpha/delta and beta/gamma chains. TCRdb used MiXCR to reprocess the reads, holding one entry per CDR3 protein. Here the sample spans tens of thousands of distinct CDR3 sequences, over 11% being singletons. The study's findings and limits: Without single-read clonotypes, shared clonotype proportions correlated more between IR-seq and RNA-seq.

Every patient had bone marrow sampled while the disease was active. This receptor was taken from a donor aged 40 or older with multiple myeloma. The specimen sequenced was a population of CD138-negative cells sorted from bone marrow. This chain joins TRBV27 and TRBJ2-1; D ambiguous. The CDR3 protein is CASSLGNEQFF. DNA for the CDR3: TGTGCCAGCAGTCTCGGAAATGAGCAGTTCTTC.